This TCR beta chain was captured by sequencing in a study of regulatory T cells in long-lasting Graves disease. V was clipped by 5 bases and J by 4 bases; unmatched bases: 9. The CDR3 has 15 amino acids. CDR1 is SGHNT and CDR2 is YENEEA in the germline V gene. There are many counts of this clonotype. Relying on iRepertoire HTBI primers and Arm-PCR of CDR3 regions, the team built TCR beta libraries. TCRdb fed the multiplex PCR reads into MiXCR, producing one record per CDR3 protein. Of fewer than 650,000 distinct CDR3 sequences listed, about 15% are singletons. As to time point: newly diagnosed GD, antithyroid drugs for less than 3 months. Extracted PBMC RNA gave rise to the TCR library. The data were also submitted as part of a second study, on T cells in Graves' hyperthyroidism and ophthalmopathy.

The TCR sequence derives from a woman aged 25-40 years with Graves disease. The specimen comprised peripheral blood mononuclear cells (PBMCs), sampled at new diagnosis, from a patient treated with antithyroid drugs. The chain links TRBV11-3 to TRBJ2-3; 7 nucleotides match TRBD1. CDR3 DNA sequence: TGTGCCAGCAGCCAAGGACAGGCCCCGGCAGATACGCAGTATTTT. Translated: CASSQGQAPADTQYF.